The present entry profiles one T cell receptor (beta chain) with its context. Patients at the Seattle site were enrolled during active infection and followed longitudinally. In the authors' workflow: Reference gene primers were amplified, and this amplification served to estimate nucleated cell counts. TCRdb's copy holds only in-frame clones and misses some; the assay was immunoSEQ multiplex PCR. D and trimming were read from the DNA, whereas the V and J calls and clone size are those reported in that table. This sample has around 210,000 clones, with 65% to 90% found just once. The sample comes from a study of blood T cell repertoires in COVID-19. Study background: From the United States, Italy and Spain came samples of acute and convalescent COVID-19. PBMCs, B-cell-depleted T cells, or T cells provided the cDNA or gDNA that made up the material.

CDR1 is MNHNY, CDR2 SVGAGI, per germline (reference sequence). CDR3 length: 14 residues. Germline trimming cut 6 bases from V and 4 bases from J; bases unmatched to any gene: 9. This chain uses TRBV6-6 with TRBJ2-7; 7 bases are shared with TRBD2. The receptor comes from a man between 45 and 60 years old with COVID-19, enrolled during active disease. Sequencing was carried out using peripheral blood. The CDR3 is CASSPAGVGYEQYF. In nucleotides, the CDR3 is TGTGCCAGCAGCCCCGCGGGGGTTGGGTACGAGCAGTACTTC.